This T cell receptor (beta chain) was captured in a study of blood T cell repertoires in COVID-19. This CDR3 comprises 13 residues. Trimming at V came to 11 bases and at J to 7 bases, leaving 11 bases not matched to a gene. The germline CDR1 and CDR2 sequences are MDHEN and SYDVKM. TCRdb keeps only in-frame clones here, not all; method: immunoSEQ multiplex PCR. Of 150,000 to 200,000 clones listed, 70% to 90% are singletons. Sequencing was performed on peripheral blood. The chain carries TRBV28 and TRBJ1-5, with 7 bases fitting TRBD1. This TCR derives from a middle-aged man with active or convalescent COVID-19. The DNA of the CDR3 is TGTGCCGGGAGACAGGGAGGCGGCCAGCCCCAGCATTTT. Translation gives CAGRQGGGQPQHF.